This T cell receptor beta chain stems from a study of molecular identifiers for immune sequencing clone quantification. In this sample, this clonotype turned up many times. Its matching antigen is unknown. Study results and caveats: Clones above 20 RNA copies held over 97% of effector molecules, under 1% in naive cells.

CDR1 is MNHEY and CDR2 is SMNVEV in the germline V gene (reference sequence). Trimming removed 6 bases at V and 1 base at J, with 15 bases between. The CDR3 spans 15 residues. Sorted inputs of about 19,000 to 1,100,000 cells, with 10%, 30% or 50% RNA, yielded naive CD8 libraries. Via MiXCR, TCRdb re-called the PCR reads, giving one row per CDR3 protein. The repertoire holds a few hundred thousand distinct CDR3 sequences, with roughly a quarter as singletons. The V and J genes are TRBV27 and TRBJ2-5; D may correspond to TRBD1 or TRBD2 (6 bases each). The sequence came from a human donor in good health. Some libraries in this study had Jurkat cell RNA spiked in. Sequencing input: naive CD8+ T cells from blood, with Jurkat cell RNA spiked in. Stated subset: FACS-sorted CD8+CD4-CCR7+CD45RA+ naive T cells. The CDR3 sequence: CASSQGLRGQETQYF. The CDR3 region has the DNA TGTGCCAGCAGCCAGGGGTTGCGGGGCCAAGAGACCCAGTACTTC.